The 26 T cell receptor beta chains below were found in one sample sequenced in a study of Ad26.COV2.S vaccination and SARS-CoV-2 variants. Noted treatment: over 15 received Ad26.COV2.S at low or high dose, single or two shots; about five received placebo; per-sample allocation not given. Each sample was drawn 63 days after the first injection (of vaccine or placebo). The protocol was immunoSEQ multiplex PCR, while the TCRdb copy is restricted to in-frame clones and leaves out a portion. The sample has about 430,000 clones; about 93% are singletons. The specimen comprised peripheral blood, sampled in a trial of Ad26.COV2.S vaccine versus placebo. These receptors were collected from a person between 18 and 65 years old who received the Ad26.COV2.S COVID-19 vaccine or a placebo.

The chain is built from TRBV10-3 and TRBJ2-3; maybe TRBD1 (6 bases). The CDR3 loop spans 14 amino acids. The germline V and J ends were trimmed by 4 bases and 4 bases, with 12 bases remaining between them. The germline V gene has CDR1 ENHRY and CDR2 SYGVKD. In nucleotides, the CDR3 is TGTGCCATCAGTGGTTACAGGGACGCAGATACGCAGTATTTT. Amino acid sequence: CAISGYRDADTQYF.

The chain couples TRBV18 to TRBJ2-3; no clear D. CDR1 KGHSH and CDR2 LQKENI come from the germline V gene. The CDR3 totals 14 residues. The ends were cut back, 0 bases at V and 5 bases at J, with 9 bases in the middle. The CDR3 DNA sequence: TGTGCCAGCTCACCACCCGGACCAAAAGATACGCAGTATTTT. It translates to CASSPPGPKDTQYF.

The V gene is TRBV27, the J gene TRBJ2-2; no clear D. The V and J ends lost 3 bases and 4 bases respectively, with 9 bases between them. This CDR3 is 14 amino acids long. From germline, CDR1 is MNHEY and CDR2 SMNVEV (reference sequence). The CDR3: CASSFLGSTGELFF. CDR3 DNA: TGTGCCAGCAGTTTTCTGGGAAGCACCGGGGAGCTGTTTTTT.

The V gene is TRBV11-2, the J gene TRBJ2-2, with 7 bases aligning to TRBD1. V lost 3 bases to trimming and J lost 2 bases; unmatched junction nucleotides: 6. CDR3 length equals 16 residues. Germline assignment: CDR1 SGHAT and CDR2 FQNNGV. CDR3: CASSLSTGINTGELFF. The DNA of the CDR3 is TGTGCCAGCAGCTTGTCGACAGGGATCAACACCGGGGAGCTGTTTTTT. Together with reference TRBV11-2 and TRBJ2-2, the CDR3 gives the full variable domain: EAGVAQSPRYKIIEKRQSVAFWCNPISGHATLYWYQQILGQGPKLLIQFQNNGVVDDSQLPKDRFSAERLKGVDSTLKIQPAKLEDSAVYLCASSLSTGINTGELFFGEGSRLTVL.

This clone appeared once. The chain joins TRBV5-1 to TRBJ2-1; 8 bases map to TRBD2. Per germline, CDR1 SGHRS and CDR2 YFSETQ. V dropped 1 base and J dropped 2; count of bases not matched to a gene: 5. The CDR3 spans 16 residues. This CDR3 reads CASSLREGPPYNEQFF. For the CDR3, the DNA is TGCGCCAGCAGCTTGCGGGAGGGCCCCCCCTACAATGAGCAGTTCTTC. Together with reference TRBV5-1 and TRBJ2-1, the CDR3 gives the full variable domain: KAGVTQTPRYLIKTRGQQVTLSCSPISGHRSVSWYQQTPGQGLQFLFEYFSETQRNKGNFPGRFSGRQFSNSRSEMNVSTLELGDSALYLCASSLREGPPYNEQFFGPGTRLTVL.

CDR3 region: CASSLYGGDTEAFF. The DNA for the CDR3 is TGTGCCAGCAGTTTATATGGGGGGGACACTGAAGCTTTCTTT. The chain joins TRBV27 to TRBJ1-1, with D perhaps TRBD1 (5 bases). V was clipped by 1 base and J by 3 bases, with 9 bases between them. CDR3 length: 14 amino acids. Germline values: CDR1 MNHEY, CDR2 SMNVEV (reference sequence).

The chain links TRBV7-2 to TRBJ2-2; TRBD2 matches 8 bases. The CDR3 sequence is 16 residues long. The germline CDR1 and CDR2 sequences are SGHTA and FQGNSA. V gave up 4 bases and J gave up 2 bases; unmatched junction bases: 6. The CDR3 DNA follows: TGTGCCAGCAGCTCTGCGGGAGGATTTAACACCGGGGAGCTGTTTTTT. Amino acid sequence: CASSSAGGFNTGELFF.

The chain recombines TRBV27 with TRBJ2-1; 10 bases align to TRBD2. The germline gives CDR1 MNHEY, CDR2 SMNVEV (reference sequence). V shed 0 bases, J shed 6 bases, and the junction held 5 bases outside the gene matches. The CDR3 totals 16 residues. DNA of the CDR3: TGTGCCAGCAGTTTATCCTTTAGCGGGAGGTCCAATGAGCAGTTCTTC. It specifies CASSLSFSGRSNEQFF.

The chain links TRBV20-1 to TRBJ2-1; a weak D match, TRBD2 (5 bases). This CDR3 is 11 amino acids long. Trimming removed 5 bases from V and 4 bases from J, with 6 bases in between. From germline, CDR1 is DFQATT and CDR2 SNEGSKA (reference sequence). The CDR3 sequence: CSAWRYNEQFF. The DNA for the CDR3 is TGCAGTGCTTGGAGGTACAATGAGCAGTTCTTC.

V usage is TRBV14 and J usage is TRBJ1-1; D ambiguous. The CDR3 spans 13 residues. V dropped 4 bases and J dropped 1 base, with 7 bases sitting between them. Per germline, CDR1 SGHDN and CDR2 FVKESK. The CDR3 protein is CASSRGENTEAFF. CDR3 DNA: TGTGCCAGCAGCCGAGGCGAGAACACTGAAGCTTTCTTT.

The rearrangement joins TRBV2 to TRBJ2-1; 12 bases are a match to TRBD2. CDR3 length equals 15 residues. Germline assignment: CDR1 SNHLY and CDR2 FYNNEI. V was clipped by 5 bases and J by 5 bases; unmatched bases: 4. In DNA, the CDR3 is TGTGCCAGCAGTAGACTAGCGGGAGTAAACAATGAGCAGTTCTTC. It encodes CASSRLAGVNNEQFF.

The chain carries TRBV7-3 and TRBJ2-3, with TRBD2 matching 9 bases. Trimming cost V 1 base and J 2 bases; bases outside gene matches: 1. The CDR3 runs 15 residues. Germline CDR1 is SGHTA and CDR2 is FQGTGA. The CDR3 is CASSLRLADTDTQYF. The DNA for the CDR3 is TGTGCCAGCAGCTTAAGACTAGCGGACACAGATACGCAGTATTTT.

The chain carries TRBV30 and TRBJ1-1; unclear D gene. V was cut by 7 bases and J by 3 bases, with 15 bases left in between. The length of the CDR3 is 13 residues. Germline values: CDR1 GTSNPN, CDR2 SVGIG (reference sequence). The CDR3 DNA reads TGTGCCTACCAGCACCCTGGGGACACTGAAGCTTTCTTT. This gives the protein CAYQHPGDTEAFF.

The chain links TRBV10-3 to TRBJ2-5, with 8 bases lining up with TRBD2. V was clipped by 3 bases and J by 7 bases; unmatched bases: 10. This CDR3 is built from 15 residues. CDR1 and CDR2 (germline): ENHRY, SYGVKD. This chain's CDR3 is CAISDSGVLAGTQYF. The CDR3 DNA follows: TGTGCCATCAGTGATTCCGGGGTCCTAGCGGGGACCCAGTACTTC.

The chain has TRBV7-3 and TRBJ2-1; tentative D call: TRBD2 (5 bases). This CDR3 is built from 16 residues. Looked up from germline, CDR1 is SGHTA and CDR2 is FQGTGA. The V end was cut by 2 bases, the J end by 0 bases, with 11 bases between. In DNA, the CDR3 is TGTGCCAGCAGCTTAGTGGTGGGAGCCTCCTACAATGAGCAGTTCTTC. As protein: CASSLVVGASYNEQFF.

DNA of the CDR3: TGTGCCTGGACGGGCCCACCCCTCCCTGGGTTAGCTAGCGGGAGAGGGTCCCAAGAGACCCAGTACTTC. Encoded protein: CAWTGPPLPGLASGRGSQETQYF. The chain has TRBV30 and TRBJ2-5; 10 bases align to TRBD2. CDR1 GTSNPN and CDR2 SVGIG come from the germline V gene (reference sequence). V was pared by 4 bases and J by 1 base, with 30 bases of the junction left unmatched. This CDR3 spans 23 amino acids.

The chain employs TRBV25-1 and TRBJ1-1, with D perhaps TRBD1 (5 bases). CDR3 length: 13 residues. In germline, CDR1 is MGHDK, CDR2 SYGVNS. The V end was cut by 6 bases, the J end by 1 base, with 9 bases between. In DNA, the CDR3 is TGTGCCAGCAGCGTCGGACAGAACACTGAAGCTTTCTTT. Translating gives CASSVGQNTEAFF.

The chain couples TRBV11-3 to TRBJ2-1; 7 nucleotides line up with TRBD2. This CDR3 spans 15 amino acids. With V trimmed by 0 bases and J by 8 bases, 7 bases remained unmatched. CDR1 is SGHNT, CDR2 YENEEA, per germline. Here the CDR3 reads CASSLDLPSGDEQFF. In DNA form, the CDR3 reads TGTGCCAGCAGCTTAGATCTTCCTAGCGGCGATGAGCAGTTCTTC.

The gene calls are TRBV29-1 and TRBJ2-7, with TRBD2 matching over 10 bases. The CDR3 runs 13 residues. V lost 4 bases to trimming and J lost 3 bases; unmatched junction nucleotides: 3. Germline values: CDR1 SQVTM, CDR2 ANQGSEA. The CDR3 DNA reads as TGCAGCGTTGTAGGACTAGCGGACTACGAGCAGTACTTC. Its protein product is CSVVGLADYEQYF.

J is TRBJ1-1 and V is TRBV2, with TRBD1 identical over 7 bases. The germline V gene has CDR1 SNHLY and CDR2 FYNNEI. The CDR3 sequence is 14 residues long. The V gene end was trimmed by 2 bases and the J gene end by 0 bases; junction bases not matched to a gene: 0. The CDR3 loop is CASSEQGVNTEAFF. DNA for the CDR3: TGTGCCAGCAGTGAACAGGGGGTGAACACTGAAGCTTTCTTT.

The chain has TRBV2 and TRBJ1-3; D remains unclear. The germline V gene has CDR1 SNHLY and CDR2 FYNNEI. Trimming pared 3 bases from V and 0 bases from J, leaving 9 bases between. The CDR3 has 15 residues. The CDR3 DNA follows: TGTGCCAGCAGTGATGACACCTACTCTGGAAACACCATATATTTT. The encoded protein is CASSDDTYSGNTIYF.

The CDR3 coding sequence is TGTGCCTGGAGTGTACCTTCAACCCTTAGGGGTGAAGCTTTCTTT. The encoded protein is CAWSVPSTLRGEAFF. The chain uses TRBV30 and TRBJ1-1; D possibly corresponds to TRBD1 (5 bases). Trimming shortened V by 0 bases and J by 7 bases, and 18 bases separated the two germline ends. From germline, CDR1 is GTSNPN and CDR2 SVGIG (reference sequence). This CDR3 comprises 15 residues.

CDR3 DNA: TGTGCCAGCAGTTTAAAAGGGGGTACTTACGAGCAGTACTTC. Amino acid sequence: CASSLKGGTYEQYF. V usage is TRBV27 and J usage is TRBJ2-7; possible D gene TRBD1, 6 bases. This CDR3 contains 14 residues. Trimming pared 2 bases from V and 4 bases from J, leaving 12 bases between. Germline V lookup: CDR1 MNHEY, CDR2 SMNVEV (reference sequence).

V gene TRBV10-3 combines with J gene TRBJ2-4, with 8 bases identical to TRBD1. CDR3 length equals 12 residues. The germline V gene encodes CDR1 ENHRY and CDR2 SYGVKD. V shed 10 bases and J 5 bases; nucleotides not matched to a gene: 4. The DNA of the CDR3 is TGTGCCACCGGACAGGGTGAAAACATTCAGTACTTC. As protein: CATGQGENIQYF.

The chain links TRBV7-2 to TRBJ2-3, with TRBD2 matching over 9 bases. J lost 7 bases, V lost 5 bases, and 16 bases had no gene match. Germline V gives CDR1 SGHTA, CDR2 FQGNSA. This CDR3 comprises 17 residues. The CDR3 DNA reads as TGTGCCAGCAGCGTCGGCGGCGGCGGGAGGGCCTCAAATACGCAGTATTTT. It specifies CASSVGGGGRASNTQYF.

The rearrangement uses TRBV6-5 and TRBJ2-5; 7 bases are a match to TRBD2. Trimming removed 0 bases from V and 13 bases from J; junction bases left unmatched: 5. Per germline, CDR1 MNHEY and CDR2 SVGAGI. The CDR3 consists of 12 residues. The chain's CDR3 is CASSYSRGLVYF. The CDR3 bases are TGTGCCAGCAGTTACTCTCGAGGACTAGTGTACTTC.